These 22 T cell receptor beta chains were all obtained from the same sample, sequenced in a study of graft-versus-host responses after intestinal transplantation. The repertoire was sequenced with immunoSEQ multiplex PCR; TCRdb's copy has only in-frame clones and lacks some. The data hold over 100,000 clones, with 85% to 95% observed a single time. Their recognized antigens are unknown. The sample was unstimulated CD8+ T cells sorted from spleen or lymph node cells, taken before intestinal transplant. The receptors shown here come from a human donor who received an intestinal transplant.

This chain connects TRBV18 to TRBJ1-2; D is undetermined. The CDR3 consists of 16 residues. CDR1 KGHSH and CDR2 LQKENI come from the germline V gene. The germline V and J ends were trimmed by 5 bases and 7 bases, with 23 bases remaining between them. The CDR3 nucleotides read TGTGCCAGCTCAACCCGCAGTTTCGGGGAGGCCGGTGGCTACACCTTC. This translates into CASSTRSFGEAGGYTF.

The chain joins TRBV27 to TRBJ2-1, with TRBD2 identical over 9 bases. Looked up from germline, CDR1 is MNHEY and CDR2 is SMNVEV (reference sequence). V shed 0 bases, J shed 7 bases, and the junction held 7 bases outside the gene matches. The length of the CDR3 is 16 residues. CDR3 coding DNA: TGTGCCAGCAGTTTATCGGTAGCGGGAGTATGGAATGAGCAGTTCTTC. Amino acid sequence: CASSLSVAGVWNEQFF.

This chain links TRBV28 with TRBJ2-3, with 7 positions matching TRBD1. V gave up 6 bases and J gave up 4 bases; unmatched junction bases: 10. CDR1 is MDHEN, CDR2 SYDVKM, per germline. The CDR3 runs 15 residues. CDR3 coding DNA: TGTGCCAGCAGGGGGCTAGGGGGCTTAGCAGATACGCAGTATTTT. Translation gives CASRGLGGLADTQYF.

The chain links TRBV6-5 to TRBJ2-7; D may be TRBD1 (6 bases). This CDR3 is built from 15 residues. With 2 bases removed from V and 2 bases from J, the gap between germline ends came to 13 bases. CDR1 is MNHEY, CDR2 SVGAGI, per germline. The CDR3 reads CASSYPGTPAYEQYF. Written as DNA, the CDR3 is TGTGCCAGCAGTTACCCCGGGACACCCGCCTACGAGCAGTACTTC.

The V gene is TRBV28, the J gene TRBJ2-7, with 7 bases aligning to TRBD2. The CDR3 has 14 residues. V trimming: 7 bases; J trimming: 3 bases; junction bases outside the gene matches: 9. Germline V CDR1 and CDR2: MDHEN, SYDVKM. CDR3 nucleotides: TGTGCCAGCAAAAATAGCGGGTCCGTCTACGAGCAGTACTTC. This encodes CASKNSGSVYEQYF.

V and J are TRBV7-9 and TRBJ2-1, with 8 bases lining up with TRBD1. Germline values: CDR1 SEHNR, CDR2 FQNEAQ (reference sequence). The CDR3 has 12 residues. The J segment lost 9 bases and the V segment lost 3 bases, leaving 1 base of the junction unmatched. The CDR3 DNA follows: TGTGCCAGCAGCTTCAGGGGGCTTGAGCAGTTCTTC. This encodes CASSFRGLEQFF.

The V gene is TRBV4-1, the J gene TRBJ2-7; D is possibly TRBD1 (5 bases). The CDR3 runs to 14 residues. V dropped 3 bases and J dropped 4 bases, with 13 bases sitting between them. Germline V CDR1 and CDR2: MGHRA, YSYEKL. CDR3 in DNA: TGCGCCAGCAGCCAGGGCGAAGGGGTATACGAGCAGTACTTC. It translates to CASSQGEGVYEQYF.

This clone is a singleton in its sample. J is TRBJ2-1 and V is TRBV5-1, with a weak D call TRBD1 (6 bases). V lost 3 bases and J 3 bases, leaving 22 bases between the germline ends. There are 18 residues in the CDR3. Germline assignment: CDR1 SGHRS and CDR2 YFSETQ. The CDR3 DNA reads as TGCGCCAGCAGCTCGATACGGGACATCGGAAGATACTACAATGAGCAGTTCTTC. Translation gives CASSSIRDIGRYYNEQFF.

This sequence joins TRBV30 and TRBJ2-3, with TRBD1 matching over 9 bases. The V gene end was trimmed by 5 bases and the J gene end by 6 bases; junction bases not matched to a gene: 12. The CDR3 totals 15 residues. Germline assignment: CDR1 GTSNPN and CDR2 SVGIG (reference sequence). CDR3 DNA sequence: TGTGCCTGGGGACAGGGACAGGGTTCATTGGATACGCAGTATTTT. Its translation is CAWGQGQGSLDTQYF.

This chain joins TRBV6-5 and TRBJ2-1; 9 nucleotides align to TRBD2. Germline V gene sequence: CDR1 MNHEY, CDR2 SVGAGI. CDR3 size: 15 residues. V shed 6 bases, J shed 3 bases, and the junction held 6 bases outside the gene matches. In DNA form, the CDR3 reads TGTGCCAGCAGCCACCGACTAGCGGACTACAATGAGCAGTTCTTC. Its protein product is CASSHRLADYNEQFF.

This clone was observed a single time. The chain employs TRBV18 and TRBJ2-5, with D possibly being TRBD2 (6 bases). The CDR3 is 17 residues long. The germline gives CDR1 KGHSH, CDR2 LQKENI. V was trimmed by 3 bases and J by 2 bases, leaving 19 bases between them. The CDR3 loop reads CASSPEAFGDLQETQYF. CDR3 DNA sequence: TGTGCCAGCTCACCGGAAGCATTCGGGGACTTACAAGAGACCCAGTACTTC.

CDR3 sequence: CASSQALDRQVYEQYF. Here the CDR3 DNA reads TGCGCCAGCAGCCAAGCGTTGGACCGCCAAGTCTACGAGCAGTACTTC. V gene TRBV4-3 combines with J gene TRBJ2-7; D ambiguous. The germline V gene has CDR1 LGHNA and CDR2 YSLEER. Trimming took 1 base from V and 3 from J, leaving 16 bases between them. This CDR3 has 16 amino acids.

The chain recombines TRBV29-1 with TRBJ1-1; the D is unclear. This CDR3 comprises 12 residues. The ends were cut back, 4 bases at V and 1 base at J, with 7 bases in the middle. The V gene's germline CDR1 is SQVTM and CDR2 ANQGSEA. The CDR3 loop reads CSVVLQNTEAFF. The CDR3 coding sequence is TGCAGCGTTGTACTCCAGAACACTGAAGCTTTCTTT.

This clone has a single count. J is TRBJ1-6 and V is TRBV10-3, with 7 bases fitting TRBD1. Unmatched junction bases numbered 9, after V lost 3 bases and J lost 7 bases. The CDR3 extends over 16 amino acids. Germline assignment: CDR1 ENHRY and CDR2 SYGVKD. The CDR3 here is CAISERGDSLNSPLHF. The CDR3 region has the DNA TGTGCCATCAGTGAACGTGGGGACAGTCTCAATTCACCCCTCCACTTT.

The chain has TRBV19 and TRBJ1-5; D uncertain. Per germline, CDR1 LNHDA and CDR2 SQIVND (reference sequence). The CDR3 loop spans 17 amino acids. The ends were cut back, 1 base at V and 6 bases at J, with 19 bases in the middle. The CDR3 DNA follows: TGTGCCAGTAGTATAGCCTGGGCAGCCACGCGGGGTCAGCCCCAGCATTTT. It codes for CASSIAWAATRGQPQHF. Full variable domain (outside the CDR3, taken from reference TRBV19 and TRBJ1-5): DGGITQSPKYLFRKEGQNVTLSCEQNLNHDAMYWYRQDPGQGLRLIYYSQIVNDFQKGDIAEGYSVSREKKESFPLTVTSAQKNPTAFYLCASSIAWAATRGQPQHFGDGTRLSIL.

This clone was recorded only once. The chain uses TRBV6-5 and TRBJ2-7, with D unresolved. This CDR3 is 15 amino acids long. Trimming took off 6 bases at V and 4 bases at J, with 19 bases between the two ends. Germline CDR1 is MNHEY and CDR2 is SVGAGI. Here the CDR3 DNA reads TGTGCCAGCAGACTTACTGAGGCAAACAAATACGAGCAGTACTTC. This sequence encodes CASRLTEANKYEQYF.

This clone was recorded once. This chain connects TRBV6-1 to TRBJ2-5; 7 bases agree with TRBD2. The CDR3 is 16 amino acids. Trimming took 2 bases from V and 2 from J; bases not matched to a gene: 8. Per the germline V gene, CDR1 is MNHNS and CDR2 is SASEGT. CDR3 DNA: TGTGCCAGCAGTGAATACCCAAGCGGGGCTCAAGAGACCCAGTACTTC. This encodes CASSEYPSGAQETQYF.

The chain uses TRBV7-8 and TRBJ2-7, with 12 positions matching TRBD1. The germline CDR1 and CDR2 sequences are SGHVS and FQNEAQ. The V and J ends lost 2 bases and 3 bases, in that order; junction bases with no gene match: 5. This CDR3 comprises 16 residues. The CDR3 DNA follows: TGTGCCAGCAGCTTAAACGGGACAGGGGGCTTCTACGAGCAGTACTTC. This translates into CASSLNGTGGFYEQYF.

The chain's CDR3 is CAIRSGTGSESYEQYF. The CDR3 DNA follows: TGTGCCATCAGGTCCGGGACAGGGAGCGAGTCCTACGAGCAGTACTTC. This chain links TRBV10-3 with TRBJ2-7; 9 bases are a match to TRBD1. V was pared by 6 bases and J by 1 base, with 10 bases of the junction left unmatched. The CDR3 consists of 16 residues. Per germline, CDR1 ENHRY and CDR2 SYGVKD.

V gene TRBV28 combines with J gene TRBJ2-3; D is tentatively TRBD1 or TRBD2 (6 bases each). Germline CDR1 and CDR2: MDHEN and SYDVKM. This CDR3 comprises 15 residues. Trimming removed 2 bases at V and 5 bases at J, with 14 bases between. The CDR3 coding sequence is TGTGCCAGCAGTTTACCGGGGGCAAGACTAGATACGCAGTATTTT. This translates into CASSLPGARLDTQYF.

In this sample, this clone turned up once. This rearrangement joins TRBV7-9 to TRBJ2-1; TRBD1 agrees at 8 bases. With V trimmed by 1 base and J by 7 bases, 6 bases remained unmatched. CDR1 is SEHNR, CDR2 FQNEAQ, per germline (reference sequence). The CDR3 length is 15 residues. Here the CDR3 DNA reads TGTGCCAGCAGCTTAGGGCAGGGGGCGCGAAATGAGCAGTTCTTC. It translates to CASSLGQGARNEQFF.

In DNA form, the CDR3 reads TGCGCCAGCAGCCAAGATCAGGACTGGCCCTACGAGCAGTACTTC. Translated, it gives CASSQDQDWPYEQYF. The J gene is TRBJ2-7, the V gene TRBV4-3, with D possibly matching TRBD2 (5 bases). The CDR3 has 15 residues. With 0 bases removed from V and 2 bases from J, the gap between germline ends came to 11 bases. The germline gives CDR1 LGHNA, CDR2 YSLEER.